This T cell receptor (beta chain) is from a study of CD8 T cells in ankylosing spondylitis. This clonotype has just a few counts. The antigen is undetermined. Study-wide findings and caveats: Disease-linked clones, CD8+, were relatively rare in peripheral blood. Ankylosing spondylitis blood appeared to carry a characteristic TCR beta motif of eight or nine highly homologous variants.

It was by quantitative 5'-RACE with molecular barcodes that TCR beta libraries were made. TCRdb independently ran MiXCR on the 5' RACE reads; one entry per CDR3 protein. The sample has fewer than 550,000 distinct CDR3 sequences; approximately 5.3% are singletons. Deletions cut 4 bases from V and 2 bases from J, with 9 bases between. Germline V gives CDR1 SGHTA, CDR2 FQGNSA. This CDR3 is built from 15 residues. This TCR was sampled from a male donor with ankylosing spondylitis. This chain joins TRBV7-2 and TRBJ2-6; D call uncertain. Sequencing was done on a sample of blood, either unsorted or a sorted T cell fraction (not recorded which). The CDR3 DNA follows: TGTGCCAGCAGCTCGAGGCGCCCTGGGGCCAACGTCCTGACTTTC. This translates into CASSSRRPGANVLTF.